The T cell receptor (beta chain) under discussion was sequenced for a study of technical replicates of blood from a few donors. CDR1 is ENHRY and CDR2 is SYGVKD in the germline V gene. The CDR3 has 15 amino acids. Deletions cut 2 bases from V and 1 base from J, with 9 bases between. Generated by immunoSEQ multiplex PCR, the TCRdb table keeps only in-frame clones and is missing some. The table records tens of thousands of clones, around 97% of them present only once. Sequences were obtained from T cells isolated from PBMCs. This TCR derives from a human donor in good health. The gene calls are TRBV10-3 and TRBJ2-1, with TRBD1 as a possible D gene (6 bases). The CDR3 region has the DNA TGTGCCATCAGTGAGGTGGGGGCGTCCTACAATGAGCAGTTCTTC. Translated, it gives CAISEVGASYNEQFF.